The present T cell receptor beta chain was sequenced within a study of neoadjuvant anti-PD-1 for oral cavity cancer. The overall study: Patients mostly received three to four biweekly nivolumab doses at 3 mg/kg before surgery.

Study-wide results and limits: PBMC Gini-index clonality exceeded responders' in non-responders post-nivolumab. Treg/Th17 ratio rose with pretreatment blood and fell with post-treatment tumor TCRbeta clonality.

Trimming pared 0 bases from V and 5 bases from J, leaving 3 bases between. There are 12 residues in the CDR3. The germline V gene has CDR1 SGHDN and CDR2 FVKESK. Note on this clone: Its antigen is still unknown.

The assay was immunoSEQ multiplex PCR, and TCRdb's table has in-frame clones only and misses some. The sample contains more than 9,500 clones, approximately 59% of which appear only once. Time point given: after neoadjuvant nivolumab, at surgical resection. Patients were newly diagnosed with stage II-IVA oral cavity squamous cell carcinoma without prior systemic or radiation treatment. This clonotype was sampled from a person aged 35-79 years with oral cavity squamous cell carcinoma. V and J are TRBV14 and TRBJ2-3; D gene unclear. This sample comprised PBMCs, obtained after nivolumab (anti-PD-1) treatment. CDR3 sequence (DNA): TGTGCCAGCAGCCAAGATAAAGATACGCAGTATTTT. The encoded protein is CASSQDKDTQYF.